The 22 T cell receptor beta chains below were found in one sample sequenced in a study of CD8 T cells in ankylosing spondylitis. MiXCR, run by TCRdb on the 5' RACE reads, gives a single entry per CDR3 protein. The repertoire holds 85,000 to 90,000 distinct CDR3 sequences, with 27% as singletons. The sequencing sample was made of blood, either unsorted or a sorted T cell fraction (not recorded which). These receptors were taken from a male donor with ankylosing spondylitis or in good health (not recorded which).

A word on this clonotype: One junction end does not reproduce the germline sequence, and a read error may be involved. The V and J genes are TRBV7-8 and TRBJ2-5; D may be TRBD2 (6 bases). The germline CDR1 and CDR2 sequences are SGHVS and FQNEAQ. The CDR3 is 13 amino acids. CDR3 residues: CASSLGVTSGLHF. CDR3 coding DNA: TGTGCCAGCAGCTTAGGTGTGACTAGTGGCCTACACTTC.

This chain connects TRBV7-9 to TRBJ1-6; a weak D match, TRBD1 (6 bases). V lost 1 base and J lost 9, with 10 bases in between. There are 14 residues in the CDR3. The V gene's germline CDR1 is SEHNR and CDR2 FQNEAQ (reference sequence). The CDR3 nucleotides read TGTGCCAGCAGCTTAGGGGGGGCTGGTTCACCCCTCCACTTT. Translation gives CASSLGGAGSPLHF.

This clonotype was seen ten or more times. The chain recombines TRBV5-1 with TRBJ1-3; no clear D. This CDR3 comprises 15 residues. CDR1 SGHRS and CDR2 YFSETQ come from the germline V gene. Trimming cost V 2 bases and J 4 bases, with 13 bases left between them. Written as DNA, the CDR3 is TGCGCCAGCAGCTTTTTCGGCATCTCAGGAAACACCATATATTTT. It codes for CASSFFGISGNTIYF.

The table lists this clonotype with a few counts. V and J are TRBV15 and TRBJ2-6, with unresolved D. Germline V lookup: CDR1 LNHNV, CDR2 YYDKDF (reference sequence). Trimming stripped 3 bases from V and 0 bases from J, with 12 bases between. CDR3 length: 17 amino acids. Here the CDR3 reads CATSRLKPVSGANVLTF. The CDR3 DNA reads as TGTGCCACCAGCAGGCTTAAACCCGTCTCTGGGGCCAACGTCCTGACTTTC.

V usage is TRBV12-3 or TRBV12-4 and J usage is TRBJ1-5; weak D call: TRBD1 (6 bases). The germline V and J ends were trimmed by 5 bases and 8 bases, with 16 bases remaining between them. CDR3 length: 14 residues. The CDR3 nucleotides are TGTGCCAGCAGTAGTGACAGGTCAATCGAGCCCCAGCATTTT. It yields the protein CASSSDRSIEPQHF.

The V and J genes are TRBV27 and TRBJ2-7; a weak D match, TRBD1 (6 bases). V was cut by 6 bases and J by 2 bases, with 17 bases left in between. This CDR3 is built from 15 residues. Per germline, CDR1 MNHEY and CDR2 SMNVEV (reference sequence). As DNA, the CDR3 is TGTGCCAGCAGCCGGAACCAGGGGCCGACCTACGAGCAGTACTTC. Amino acid sequence: CASSRNQGPTYEQYF.

This clonotype was observed a few times. The rearrangement uses TRBV28 and TRBJ2-5; D unclear. The CDR3 consists of 10 residues. CDR1 is MDHEN, CDR2 SYDVKM, per germline. With 5 bases removed from V and 3 bases from J, the gap between germline ends came to 1 base. CDR3 protein: CASSEETQYF. Written as DNA, the CDR3 is TGTGCCAGCAGTGAAGAGACCCAGTACTTC.

The V call is TRBV18, the J call TRBJ2-2; 9 nucleotides line up with TRBD1. This CDR3 is built from 15 residues. V gave up 4 bases and J gave up 2 bases; unmatched junction bases: 2. Germline CDR1 reads KGHSH; CDR2 reads LQKENI. Written as DNA, the CDR3 is TGTGCCAGCTCACAGGGACAGGGCAACACCGGGGAGCTGTTTTTT. It yields the protein CASSQGQGNTGELFF.

DNA of the CDR3: TGTGCCAGCAGCTTAGTAGCGAGTCGAGGGGCGCATAGTCAGCCCCAGCATTTT. Its protein is CASSLVASRGAHSQPQHF. The rearrangement uses TRBV11-2 and TRBJ1-5; D is perhaps TRBD1 (5 bases). V was cut by 1 base and J by 6 bases, with 22 bases left in between. Germline V CDR1 and CDR2: SGHAT, FQNNGV. This CDR3 is 18 amino acids long.

This rearrangement joins TRBV2 to TRBJ2-3; a weak D match, TRBD2 (6 bases). The germline gives CDR1 SNHLY, CDR2 FYNNEI. The length of the CDR3 is 13 residues. The V end lost 8 bases, the J end lost 1 base, and 10 bases lay between the germline ends. The CDR3 is CASFSGGTDTQYF. CDR3 nucleotide sequence: TGTGCCAGCTTTAGCGGCGGCACAGATACGCAGTATTTT.

This clonotype was detected only a few times. The CDR3, as DNA: TGCAGTGCAACGAAACACAATGAGCAGTTCTTC. It translates to CSATKHNEQFF. The chain uses TRBV20-1 and TRBJ2-1, with unresolved D. From germline, CDR1 is DFQATT and CDR2 SNEGSKA (reference sequence). Trimming took off 6 bases at V and 5 bases at J, with 8 bases between the two ends. The CDR3 has 11 amino acids.

V gene TRBV29-1 combines with J gene TRBJ1-1, with a possible D match to TRBD1 (5 bases). CDR1 and CDR2 from the germline V gene are SQVTM and ANQGSEA. The V and J ends lost 7 bases and 1 base respectively, with 13 bases between them. The length of the CDR3 is 13 residues. CDR3 residues: CSAEGTANTEAFF. CDR3 DNA: TGCAGCGCCGAGGGGACGGCGAACACTGAAGCTTTCTTT.

This chain links TRBV7-2 with TRBJ2-1; possible D gene TRBD1, 6 bases. This CDR3 has 17 residues. Trimming took 1 base from V and 8 from J, leaving 21 bases between them. Germline V gene data show CDR1 as SGHTA and CDR2 as FQGNSA. The CDR3 region is CASSLVSGTLLIYEQFF. CDR3 DNA: TGTGCCAGCAGCTTAGTGTCCGGGACACTTCTAATCTATGAGCAGTTCTTC.

In DNA form, the CDR3 reads TGCGCCAGCAGCTCGTGTGGTGGGCTCGATGCCGGGGAGCTGTTTTTT. This codes for CASSSCGGLDAGELFF. The chain couples TRBV5-1 to TRBJ2-2; D gene unclear. Trimming removed 3 bases at V and 6 bases at J, with 18 bases between. Looked up from germline, CDR1 is SGHRS and CDR2 is YFSETQ. This CDR3 is 16 amino acids long.

In this sample, this clonotype turned up a few times. The chain combines TRBV13 with TRBJ2-3; perhaps D is TRBD1 or TRBD2 (5 bases each). CDR1 PRHDT and CDR2 FYEKMQ come from the germline V gene (reference sequence). The CDR3 loop spans 16 amino acids. Trimming took 3 bases from V and 3 from J, leaving 16 bases between them. The CDR3, as DNA: TGTGCCAGCAGCTTGAGGACACCCGAGGGGACAGATACGCAGTATTTT. This gives the protein CASSLRTPEGTDTQYF.

This clonotype was picked up a small number of times. V is TRBV7-9 and J is TRBJ2-5, with D hard to call. Germline loops: CDR1 SEHNR, CDR2 FQNEAQ (reference sequence). This CDR3 comprises 13 residues. V lost 3 bases, J lost 5 bases, and 10 bases lay in between. The CDR3 is CASSFASGETQYF. The DNA of the CDR3 is TGTGCCAGCAGCTTTGCATCCGGGGAGACCCAGTACTTC. The full variable domain, completed using reference TRBV7-9 and TRBJ2-5, is DTGVSQNPRHKITKRGQNVTFRCDPISEHNRLYWYRQTLGQGPEFLTYFQNEAQLEKSRLLSDRFSAERPKGSFSTLEIQRTEQGDSAMYLCASSFASGETQYFGPGTRLLVL.

The V gene is TRBV12-3 or TRBV12-4, the J gene TRBJ2-5, with unresolved D. Between the trimmed V and J ends, which lost 7 bases and 5 bases, there was a span of 11 bases. The CDR3 has 12 amino acids. The DNA for the CDR3 is TGTGCCAGCAACGATTCTGATGAGACCCAGTACTTC. This sequence encodes CASNDSDETQYF.

A word on this clonotype: Sequence at one end of the junction differs from germline and may be a read error. The chain joins TRBV20-1 to TRBJ2-1; 14 bases line up with TRBD2. Germline CDR1 reads DFQATT; CDR2 reads SNEGSKA (reference sequence). This CDR3 region has 12 residues. The CDR3 here is CSARAGLAGVPF. The CDR3 region has the DNA TGCAGTGCTAGGGCGGGACTAGCGGGAGTCCCTTTC.

CDR3 coding DNA: TGCAGTGCTAGAGTGGGGCAGGGGGCAACGCAGTATTTT. Translated, it gives CSARVGQGATQYF. V is TRBV20-1 and J is TRBJ2-3; 8 bases map to TRBD1. The CDR3 is 13 residues long. Germline V CDR1 and CDR2: DFQATT, SNEGSKA (reference sequence). V lost 1 base to trimming and J lost 9 bases; unmatched junction nucleotides: 6.

For the CDR3, the DNA is TGTGCCAGCTCATCATCCGGGACAGTGAACACTGAAGCTTTCTTT. As protein: CASSSSGTVNTEAFF. V gene TRBV18 combines with J gene TRBJ1-1, with 7 bases that match TRBD1. CDR3 length: 15 amino acids. Germline loops: CDR1 KGHSH, CDR2 LQKENI. V gave up 5 bases and J gave up 0 bases; unmatched junction bases: 6.

V usage is TRBV20-1 and J usage is TRBJ2-2; 9 bases fit TRBD1. J gave up 6 bases and V 3 bases, and 5 bases lay outside the gene matches. The CDR3 covers 14 residues. The germline gives CDR1 DFQATT, CDR2 SNEGSKA (reference sequence). CDR3 sequence reads: CSARRGQGSGELFF. The CDR3 DNA reads TGCAGTGCTAGGCGCGGACAGGGGTCCGGGGAGCTGTTTTTT.

This clonotype was found a few times. Written as DNA, the CDR3 is TGTGCCAGCAGCTTAGTAGGGTTCCTCTCGGTTAATGAGCAGTTCTTC. The encoded protein is CASSLVGFLSVNEQFF. This chain links TRBV7-6 with TRBJ2-1; D gene ambiguous. This CDR3 comprises 16 residues. The germline CDR1 and CDR2 sequences are SGHVS and FNYEAQ. V was trimmed by 1 base and J by 7 bases, leaving 17 bases between them.